This passage covers 8 T cell receptor beta chains from one sample sequenced in a study of blood T cell repertoires in COVID-19. Using immunoSEQ multiplex PCR, the repertoire was profiled, and TCRdb retains in-frame clones only, with some absent. The sample lists approximately 140,000 clones; 65% to 80% were seen once. Source material: peripheral blood. The receptors derive from an older man with acute or convalescent COVID-19.

This clone was counted once. V usage is TRBV20-1 and J usage is TRBJ2-7; the D is unclear. The length of the CDR3 is 11 residues. The germline V gene has CDR1 DFQATT and CDR2 SNEGSKA (reference sequence). The ends were cut back, 7 bases at V and 7 bases at J, with 14 bases in the middle. Here the CDR3 reads CSGAGTREQYF. CDR3 bases: TGCAGTGGTGCCGGAACGAGGGAGCAGTACTTC.

J is TRBJ2-2 and V is TRBV2, with D perhaps matching TRBD2 (5 bases). This CDR3 is built from 16 residues. V shed 4 bases and J shed 6 bases, with 18 bases lying between them. Germline CDR1 is SNHLY and CDR2 is FYNNEI. This CDR3 is CASSVNHPRAAGELFF. The CDR3 nucleotides are TGTGCCAGCAGTGTAAACCACCCGAGGGCAGCCGGGGAGCTGTTTTTT. Full variable domain (outside the CDR3, taken from reference TRBV2 and TRBJ2-2): EPEVTQTPSHQVTQMGQEVILRCVPISNHLYFYWYRQILGQKVEFLVSFYNNEISEKSEIFDDQFSVERPDGSNFTLKIRSTKLEDSAMYFCASSVNHPRAAGELFFGEGSRLTVL.

This clone was seen once. Other DNA sequences in this specimen translate into the identical CDR3. This chain uses TRBV4-1 with TRBJ1-5; D unclear. The CDR3 covers 14 residues. V lost 0 bases and J 3 bases, leaving 6 bases between the germline ends. In germline, CDR1 is MGHRA, CDR2 YSYEKL. CDR3 nucleotide sequence: TGCGCCAGCAGCCAAGACGGACTCAATCAGCCCCAGCATTTT. This sequence encodes CASSQDGLNQPQHF.

The chain carries TRBV24-1 and TRBJ2-3, with a tentative D call TRBD2 (5 bases). The CDR3 length is 15 residues. CDR1 and CDR2 (germline): KGHDR, SFDVKD. The V end lost 2 bases, the J end lost 5 bases, and 13 bases lay between the germline ends. The CDR3 loop reads CATSDSRTRGDTQYF. The CDR3 DNA reads as TGTGCCACCAGTGATTCCAGGACTCGCGGAGATACGCAGTATTTT.

The J gene is TRBJ2-3, the V gene TRBV3-1 (or the pseudogene TRBV3-2), with 9 bases that match TRBD1. J gave up 3 bases and V 6 bases, and 1 base lay outside the gene matches. This CDR3 is built from 13 residues. Germline CDR1 is LGHDT and CDR2 is YNNKEL (reference sequence). The CDR3 DNA is TGTGCCAGCAGAGACAGGGGGACAGATACGCAGTATTTT. It encodes CASRDRGTDTQYF.

The chain carries TRBV28 and TRBJ1-4, with D unclear. The CDR3 totals 11 residues. Germline V gives CDR1 MDHEN, CDR2 SYDVKM. With 6 bases removed from V and 8 bases from J, the gap between germline ends came to 7 bases. The CDR3 protein is CASRSQEKLFF. CDR3 bases: TGTGCCAGCAGGTCACAGGAAAAACTGTTTTTT.

V is TRBV2 and J is TRBJ2-1; 11 bases map to TRBD2. Germline loops: CDR1 SNHLY, CDR2 FYNNEI. J gave up 4 bases and V 6 bases, and 5 bases lay outside the gene matches. The CDR3 totals 15 residues. CDR3 region: CASRMTSGAYNEQFF. CDR3 in DNA: TGTGCCAGCAGGATGACTAGCGGGGCTTACAATGAGCAGTTCTTC. Variable domain in full (rest from reference TRBV2 and TRBJ2-1): EPEVTQTPSHQVTQMGQEVILRCVPISNHLYFYWYRQILGQKVEFLVSFYNNEISEKSEIFDDQFSVERPDGSNFTLKIRSTKLEDSAMYFCASRMTSGAYNEQFFGPGTRLTVL.

The rearrangement joins TRBV9 to TRBJ1-2, with D tentatively TRBD1 (5 bases). The germline gives CDR1 SGDLS, CDR2 YYNGEE. The ends were cut back, 2 bases at V and 5 bases at J, with 16 bases in the middle. CDR3 length equals 15 residues. The CDR3 sequence: CASSVSPAGGYGYTF. The CDR3 region has the DNA TGTGCCAGCAGCGTGAGCCCAGCCGGGGGGTATGGCTACACCTTC. The whole variable domain, filled in from reference TRBV9 and TRBJ1-2, reads DSGVTQTPKHLITATGQRVTLRCSPRSGDLSVYWYQQSLDQGLQFLIQYYNGEERAKGNILERFSAQQFPDLHSELNLSSLELGDSALYFCASSVSPAGGYGYTFGSGTRLTVV.